Given below is one T cell receptor beta chain in context. Its target is unknown. Libraries were prepared by immunoSEQ multiplex PCR; TCRdb keeps only in-frame clonotypes and omits some of them. The sample has 140,000 to 150,000 clones, about 87% seen once. The sample comes from a study of T cell responses to AZD1222 COVID-19 vaccine. Study-level points and caveats: Elevations in Spike-specific TCR breadth and depth followed administration of two AZD1222 doses.

Trimming took 7 bases from V and 3 from J, leaving 18 bases between them. The CDR3 totals 14 residues. Germline V lookup: CDR1 SQVTM, CDR2 ANQGSEA. This sequence was found in an adult in good health. The specimen was peripheral blood, collected on day 0 of AZD1222 vaccination. The chain recombines TRBV29-1 with TRBJ1-1; D gene ambiguous. The CDR3 region has the DNA TGCAGCGCCCCCCCCGGGATTGGGGACACTGAAGCTTTCTTT. It codes for CSAPPGIGDTEAFF. The full variable domain, completed using reference TRBV29-1 and TRBJ1-1, is SAVISQKPSRDICQRGTSLTIQCQVDSQVTMMFWYRQQPGQSLTLIATANQGSEATYESGFVIDKFPISRPNLTFSTLTVSNMSPEDSSIYLCSAPPGIGDTEAFFGQGTRLTVV.